This entry lists 17 T cell receptor beta chains sequenced from one sample in a study of blood T cell repertoires in COVID-19. Sequencing was performed with immunoSEQ multiplex PCR; in TCRdb, only in-frame clones are kept and a portion is missing. The sample lists roughly 190,000 clones, roughly 87% occurring once. The sample taken for sequencing was PBMCs or T cells enriched from blood (not recorded which). These receptor sequences come from a woman in her thirties who had recovered from COVID-19.

V and J are TRBV14 and TRBJ2-1; 8 positions agree with TRBD1. Germline V CDR1 and CDR2: SGHDN, FVKESK. The CDR3 contains 15 residues. V shed 0 bases, J shed 8 bases, and the junction held 6 bases outside the gene matches. Here the CDR3 DNA reads TGTGCCAGCAGCCAAGATTATGACAGGGGAGATGAGCAGTTCTTC. Residues: CASSQDYDRGDEQFF.

The chain recombines TRBV5-1 with TRBJ2-7; D is undetermined. Per germline, CDR1 SGHRS and CDR2 YFSETQ. The CDR3 consists of 12 residues. The germline V and J ends were trimmed by 5 bases and 3 bases, with 9 bases remaining between them. CDR3 nucleotide sequence: TGCGCCAGCAGTGTTGGCGGCTACGAGCAGTACTTC. As protein: CASSVGGYEQYF.

The rearrangement uses TRBV19 and TRBJ1-3; D is perhaps TRBD1 (6 bases). This CDR3 is built from 14 residues. V shed 6 bases and J shed 2 bases, with 11 bases lying between them. Germline V lookup: CDR1 LNHDA, CDR2 SQIVND (reference sequence). CDR3 bases: TGTGCCAGTAGCCTAGGACAGCCTGGAAACACCATATATTTT. Residues: CASSLGQPGNTIYF.

The sample holds many counts of this clone. This chain links TRBV4-3 with TRBJ2-7; D may be TRBD2 (6 bases). Trimming shortened V by 8 bases and J by 2 bases, and 13 bases separated the two germline ends. Germline CDR1 LGHNA, CDR2 YSLEER. CDR3 length: 13 amino acids. The CDR3 here is CASGYGGTYEQYF. The CDR3 nucleotides read TGCGCCAGCGGGTACGGGGGAACCTACGAGCAGTACTTC.

CDR3 nucleotides: TGCGCCAGCAGCTTGGAGACCGGGGGGAAGACTGAAGCTTTCTTT. It encodes CASSLETGGKTEAFF. The rearrangement links TRBV5-1 to TRBJ1-1; perhaps TRBD1 as D (5 bases). Trimming removed 0 bases from V and 5 bases from J, with 14 bases in between. The CDR3 is made up of 15 amino acids. The V gene's germline CDR1 is SGHRS and CDR2 YFSETQ.

The chain uses TRBV7-2 and TRBJ1-5; D not resolved. Germline values: CDR1 SGHTA, CDR2 FQGNSA. CDR3 length: 14 amino acids. The V end lost 5 bases, the J end lost 5 bases, and 13 bases lay between the germline ends. CDR3 bases: TGTGCCAGCAGCCCGAATTTACAAGATCAGCCCCAGCATTTT. Protein sequence: CASSPNLQDQPQHF.

V gene TRBV6-5 combines with J gene TRBJ2-2, with a possible D match to TRBD1 (5 bases). V lost 6 bases, J lost 1 base, and 12 bases lay in between. The CDR3 spans 15 residues. Germline V gene lookup returns CDR1 MNHEY and CDR2 SVGAGI. The CDR3 nucleotides are TGTGCCAGCAGCCCGACAGTGATGAACACCGGGGAGCTGTTTTTT. Translated, it gives CASSPTVMNTGELFF.

The chain uses TRBV20-1 and TRBJ1-6, with 7 bases fitting TRBD1. This CDR3 is built from 14 residues. Germline-derived CDR1 and CDR2 are DFQATT and SNEGSKA (reference sequence). V gave up 3 bases and J gave up 7 bases; unmatched junction bases: 6. This chain's CDR3 is CSASGSTGNSPLHF. The CDR3 DNA reads TGCAGTGCTAGTGGCTCGACAGGGAATTCACCCCTCCACTTT.

Here the CDR3 DNA reads TGTGCTAGTGGTCCCTCCCCCCGGACAGGCCTATATGAGCAGTTCTTC. Amino acid sequence: CASGPSPRTGLYEQFF. This rearrangement joins TRBV12-5 to TRBJ2-1; 7 bases are a match to TRBD1. After removal of 5 bases from V and 8 bases from J, the junction contained 15 bases not matched to a gene. The CDR3 length is 16 residues. Germline V gives CDR1 LGHNT, CDR2 FRNRAP.

The J gene is TRBJ2-7, the V gene TRBV7-2, with a possible D match to TRBD1 (6 bases). V lost 1 base, J lost 6 bases, and 13 bases lay in between. Germline V gene sequence: CDR1 SGHTA, CDR2 FQGNSA. The CDR3 is 14 amino acids. The CDR3 loop is CASSLDRALPEQYF. In nucleotides, the CDR3 is TGTGCCAGCAGCTTAGACAGGGCCTTACCCGAGCAGTACTTC.

The V and J genes are TRBV18 and TRBJ1-5; TRBD1 agrees at 7 bases. CDR3 length: 15 amino acids. J lost 3 bases, V lost 3 bases, and 5 bases had no gene match. The germline CDR1 and CDR2 sequences are KGHSH and LQKENI. This CDR3 reads CASSPRDRANQPQHF. The CDR3 DNA follows: TGTGCCAGCTCACCGCGAGACAGGGCCAATCAGCCCCAGCATTTT.

V usage is TRBV4-3 and J usage is TRBJ1-3; TRBD1 aligns across 9 bases. The V segment lost 1 base and the J segment 3 bases; nucleotides outside the gene matches: 4. Germline V lookup: CDR1 LGHNA, CDR2 YSLEER. The CDR3 is 16 amino acids. The chain's CDR3 is CASSQGPGQGGNTIYF. In DNA form, the CDR3 reads TGCGCCAGCAGCCAAGGCCCGGGACAGGGTGGAAACACCATATATTTT.

The chain links TRBV30 to TRBJ1-2; 8 bases agree with TRBD1. The CDR3 totals 13 residues. Germline lookup yields CDR1 GTSNPN and CDR2 SVGIG (reference sequence). The junction had 7 bases not matched to a gene; V was cut back by 3 bases and J by 7 bases. The CDR3 sequence: CAWRAGGMLGYTF. The CDR3 DNA sequence: TGTGCCTGGAGAGCAGGGGGCATGCTTGGCTACACCTTC.

The chain carries TRBV6-1 and TRBJ2-5; TRBD1 might be the D (5 bases). This CDR3 spans 14 amino acids. Germline V gene lookup returns CDR1 MNHNS and CDR2 SASEGT. Trimming took 6 bases from V and 4 from J, leaving 15 bases between them. CDR3 in amino acids: CASRNGAGRETQYF. The CDR3 nucleotides read TGTGCCAGCAGGAATGGGGCAGGAAGAGAGACCCAGTACTTC.

The chain has TRBV11-1 and TRBJ2-7, with D unresolved. The CDR3 is 12 amino acids. V lost 5 bases and J lost 3, with 8 bases in between. Per germline, CDR1 SGHAT and CDR2 FQDESV (reference sequence). This chain's CDR3 is CASSQRYYEQYF. In DNA form, the CDR3 reads TGTGCCAGCAGCCAGAGGTACTACGAGCAGTACTTC.

This clone was seen a handful of times. The chain uses TRBV11-2 and TRBJ2-1; weak D call: TRBD2 (6 bases). Germline CDR1 and CDR2: SGHAT and FQNNGV. The CDR3 is 14 amino acids. The germline V and J ends were trimmed by 5 bases and 2 bases, with 10 bases remaining between them. This CDR3 is CASSPGATYNEQFF. CDR3 nucleotide sequence: TGTGCCAGCAGCCCGGGAGCCACCTACAATGAGCAGTTCTTC.

This sequence joins TRBV9 and TRBJ1-6; no reliable D call. The CDR3 contains 14 residues. Trimming took 0 bases from V and 10 from J, leaving 11 bases between them. The V gene's germline CDR1 is SGDLS and CDR2 YYNGEE. CDR3 loop: CASSVAGRGSPLHF. Here the CDR3 DNA reads TGTGCCAGCAGCGTAGCTGGCCGGGGATCACCCCTCCACTTT.